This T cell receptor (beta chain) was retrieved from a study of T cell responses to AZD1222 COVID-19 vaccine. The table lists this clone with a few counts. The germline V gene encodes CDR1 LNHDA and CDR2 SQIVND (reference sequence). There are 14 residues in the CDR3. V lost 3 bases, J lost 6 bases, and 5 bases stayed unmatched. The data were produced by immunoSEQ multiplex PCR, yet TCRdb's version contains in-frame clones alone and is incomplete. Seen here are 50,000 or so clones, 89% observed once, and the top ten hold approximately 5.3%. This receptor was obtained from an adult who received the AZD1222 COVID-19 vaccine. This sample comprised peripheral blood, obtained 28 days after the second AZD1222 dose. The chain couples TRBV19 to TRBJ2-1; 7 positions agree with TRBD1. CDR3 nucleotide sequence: TGTGCCAGTAGTATCTTTTCAGGGGGCAATGAGCAGTTCTTC. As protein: CASSIFSGGNEQFF. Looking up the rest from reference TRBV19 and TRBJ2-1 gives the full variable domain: DGGITQSPKYLFRKEGQNVTLSCEQNLNHDAMYWYRQDPGQGLRLIYYSQIVNDFQKGDIAEGYSVSREKKESFPLTVTSAQKNPTAFYLCASSIFSGGNEQFFGPGTRLTVL.